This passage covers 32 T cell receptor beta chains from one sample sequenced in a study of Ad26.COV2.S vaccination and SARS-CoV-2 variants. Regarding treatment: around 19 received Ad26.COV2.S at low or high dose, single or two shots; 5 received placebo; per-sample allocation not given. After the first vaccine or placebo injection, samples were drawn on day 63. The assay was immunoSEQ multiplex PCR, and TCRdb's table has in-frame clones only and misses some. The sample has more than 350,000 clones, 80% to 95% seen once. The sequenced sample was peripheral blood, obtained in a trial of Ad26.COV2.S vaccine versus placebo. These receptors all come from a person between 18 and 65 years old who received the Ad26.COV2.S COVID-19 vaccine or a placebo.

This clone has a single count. In nucleotides, the CDR3 is TGTGCCAGCAGTTACGACAGTTACACTGAAGCTTTCTTT. This sequence encodes CASSYDSYTEAFF. The chain carries TRBV6-5 and TRBJ1-1; perhaps TRBD1 as D (5 bases). V gave up 2 bases and J gave up 3 bases, with 7 bases separating them. The CDR3 has 13 residues. CDR1 MNHEY and CDR2 SVGAGI come from the germline V gene.

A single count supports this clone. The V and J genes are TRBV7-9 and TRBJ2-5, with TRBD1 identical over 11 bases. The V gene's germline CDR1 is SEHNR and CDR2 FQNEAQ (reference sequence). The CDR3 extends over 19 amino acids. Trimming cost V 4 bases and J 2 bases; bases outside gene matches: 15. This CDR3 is CASSWDRGAPSLHQETQYF. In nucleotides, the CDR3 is TGTGCCAGCAGCTGGGACAGGGGGGCCCCTTCGCTTCATCAAGAGACCCAGTACTTC.

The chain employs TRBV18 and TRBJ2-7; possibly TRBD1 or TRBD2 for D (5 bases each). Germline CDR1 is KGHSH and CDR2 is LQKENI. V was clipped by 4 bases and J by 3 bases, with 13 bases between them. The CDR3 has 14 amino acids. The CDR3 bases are TGTGCCAGCTCACTACCGGGACCTCACTACGAGCAGTACTTC. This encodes CASSLPGPHYEQYF.

The CDR3 spells CASSINGYEQYF. The CDR3 DNA reads as TGTGCCAGCAGTATTAACGGTTACGAGCAGTACTTC. This chain connects TRBV2 to TRBJ2-7; D is unclear. The V and J ends lost 5 bases and 4 bases respectively, with 9 bases between them. This CDR3 has 12 amino acids. Germline values: CDR1 SNHLY, CDR2 FYNNEI. Combining the CDR3 with reference TRBV2 and TRBJ2-7 gives the whole variable domain EPEVTQTPSHQVTQMGQEVILRCVPISNHLYFYWYRQILGQKVEFLVSFYNNEISEKSEIFDDQFSVERPDGSNFTLKIRSTKLEDSAMYFCASSINGYEQYFGPGTRLTVT.

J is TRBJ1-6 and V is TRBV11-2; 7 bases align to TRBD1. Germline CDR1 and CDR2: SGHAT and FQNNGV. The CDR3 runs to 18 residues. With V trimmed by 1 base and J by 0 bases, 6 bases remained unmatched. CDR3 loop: CASSLAKQGSSYNSPLHF. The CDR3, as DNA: TGTGCCAGCAGCTTAGCGAAACAGGGGAGCTCCTATAATTCACCCCTCCACTTT.

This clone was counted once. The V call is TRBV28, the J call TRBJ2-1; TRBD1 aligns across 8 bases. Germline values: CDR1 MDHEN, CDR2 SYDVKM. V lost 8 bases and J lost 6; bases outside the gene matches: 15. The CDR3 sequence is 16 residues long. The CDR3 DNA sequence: TGTGCCAGCCTCCCTATACAGGGGGGCGCTACCAATGAGCAGTTCTTC. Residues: CASLPIQGGATNEQFF.

The chain's CDR3 is CASSQELGHESYEQYF. The DNA of the CDR3 is TGTGCCAGCAGCCAAGAGTTAGGACACGAGTCATACGAGCAGTACTTC. This chain links TRBV3-1 (or the pseudogene TRBV3-2) with TRBJ2-7, with a tentative D call TRBD1 (5 bases). CDR3 length: 16 amino acids. V gave up 0 bases and J gave up 4 bases, with 16 bases separating them. Per germline, CDR1 LGHDT and CDR2 YNNKEL (reference sequence).

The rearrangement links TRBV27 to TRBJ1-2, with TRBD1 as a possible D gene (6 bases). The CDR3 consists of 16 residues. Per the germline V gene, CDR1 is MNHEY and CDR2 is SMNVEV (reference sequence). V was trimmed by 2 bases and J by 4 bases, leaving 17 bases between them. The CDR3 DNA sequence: TGTGCCAGCAGTTTAGGCCTACCTGGACAGATCTATGGCTACACCTTC. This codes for CASSLGLPGQIYGYTF.

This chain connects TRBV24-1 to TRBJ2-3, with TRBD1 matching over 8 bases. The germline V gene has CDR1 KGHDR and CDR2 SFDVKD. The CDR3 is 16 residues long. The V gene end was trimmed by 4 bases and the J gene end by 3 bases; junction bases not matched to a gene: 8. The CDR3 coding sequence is TGTGCCACCAGTGACCAGGGGGCCCAACGTACAGATACGCAGTATTTT. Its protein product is CATSDQGAQRTDTQYF.

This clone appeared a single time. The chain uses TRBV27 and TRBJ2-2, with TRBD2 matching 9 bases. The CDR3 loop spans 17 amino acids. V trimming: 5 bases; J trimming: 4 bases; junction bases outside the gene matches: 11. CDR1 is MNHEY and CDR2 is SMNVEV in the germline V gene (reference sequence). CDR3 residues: CASSAIHSGRATGELFF. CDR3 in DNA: TGTGCCAGCAGTGCTATACATAGCGGGAGAGCCACCGGGGAGCTGTTTTTT.

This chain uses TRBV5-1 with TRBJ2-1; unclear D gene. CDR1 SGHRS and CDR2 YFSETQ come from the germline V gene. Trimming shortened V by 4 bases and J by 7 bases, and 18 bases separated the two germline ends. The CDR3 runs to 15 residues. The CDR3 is CASSPLSSSGNEQFF. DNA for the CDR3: TGCGCCAGCAGCCCCCTTAGCAGTTCAGGAAATGAGCAGTTCTTC.

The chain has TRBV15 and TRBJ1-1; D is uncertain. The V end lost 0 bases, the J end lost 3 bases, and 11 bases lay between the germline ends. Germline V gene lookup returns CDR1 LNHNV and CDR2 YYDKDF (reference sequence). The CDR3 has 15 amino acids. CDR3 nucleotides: TGTGCCACCAGCAGAGAAGTTATCGGATACACTGAAGCTTTCTTT. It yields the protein CATSREVIGYTEAFF.

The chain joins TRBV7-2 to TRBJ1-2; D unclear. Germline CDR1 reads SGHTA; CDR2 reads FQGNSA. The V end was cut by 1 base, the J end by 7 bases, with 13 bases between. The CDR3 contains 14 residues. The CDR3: CASSLVGLQSGYTF. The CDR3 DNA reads TGTGCCAGCAGCTTAGTCGGATTGCAGTCTGGCTACACCTTC.

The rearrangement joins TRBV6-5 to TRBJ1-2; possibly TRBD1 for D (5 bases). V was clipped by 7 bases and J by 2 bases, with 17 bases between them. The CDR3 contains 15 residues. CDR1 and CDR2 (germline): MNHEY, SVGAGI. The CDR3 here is CASTLAGGSNYGYTF. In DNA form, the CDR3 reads TGTGCCAGCACCCTAGCTGGGGGTTCGAACTATGGCTACACCTTC.

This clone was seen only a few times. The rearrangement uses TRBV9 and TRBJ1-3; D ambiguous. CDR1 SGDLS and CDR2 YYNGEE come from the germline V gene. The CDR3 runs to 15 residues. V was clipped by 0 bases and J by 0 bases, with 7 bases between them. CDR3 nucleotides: TGTGCCAGCAGCGTAGCTGGGAGCTCTGGAAACACCATATATTTT. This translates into CASSVAGSSGNTIYF.

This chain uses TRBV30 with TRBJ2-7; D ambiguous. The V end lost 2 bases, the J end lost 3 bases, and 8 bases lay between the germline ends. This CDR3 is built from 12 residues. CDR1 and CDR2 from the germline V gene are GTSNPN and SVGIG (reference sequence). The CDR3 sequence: CAWSPSHYEQYF. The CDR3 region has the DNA TGTGCCTGGAGTCCCTCCCACTACGAGCAGTACTTC.

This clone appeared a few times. The CDR3 loop is CASSSGTGAYNEQFF. DNA for the CDR3: TGTGCCAGCAGCTCCGGGACAGGGGCCTACAATGAGCAGTTCTTC. This chain joins TRBV27 and TRBJ2-1; 10 bases are shared with TRBD1. CDR3 size: 15 residues. CDR1 is MNHEY and CDR2 is SMNVEV in the germline V gene (reference sequence). After removal of 6 bases from V and 2 bases from J, the junction contained 4 bases not matched to a gene.

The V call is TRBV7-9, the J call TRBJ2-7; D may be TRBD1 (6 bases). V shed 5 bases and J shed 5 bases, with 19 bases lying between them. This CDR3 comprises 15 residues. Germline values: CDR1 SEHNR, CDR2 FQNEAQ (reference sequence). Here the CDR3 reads CASSRRSSRGHEQYF. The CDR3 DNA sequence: TGTGCCAGCAGCCGGCGGTCATCCAGGGGCCACGAGCAGTACTTC.

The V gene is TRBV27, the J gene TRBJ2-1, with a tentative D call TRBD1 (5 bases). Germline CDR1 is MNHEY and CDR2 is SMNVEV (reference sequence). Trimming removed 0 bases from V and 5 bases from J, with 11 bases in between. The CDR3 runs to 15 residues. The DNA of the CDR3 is TGTGCCAGCAGTTTATCGGGGCAAGGAAACAATGAGCAGTTCTTC. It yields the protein CASSLSGQGNNEQFF.

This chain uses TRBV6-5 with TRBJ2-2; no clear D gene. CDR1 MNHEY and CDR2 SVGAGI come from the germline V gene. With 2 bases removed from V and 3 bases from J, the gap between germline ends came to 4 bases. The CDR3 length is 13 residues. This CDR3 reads CASSYQDTGELFF. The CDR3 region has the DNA TGTGCCAGCAGTTACCAAGACACCGGGGAGCTGTTTTTT.

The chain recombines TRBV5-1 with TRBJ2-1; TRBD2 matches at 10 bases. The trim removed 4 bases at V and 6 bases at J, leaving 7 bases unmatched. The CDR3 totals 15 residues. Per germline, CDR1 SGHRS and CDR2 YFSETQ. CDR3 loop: CASSDLAGVGNEQFF. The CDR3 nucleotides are TGCGCCAGCAGCGATCTAGCGGGAGTCGGCAATGAGCAGTTCTTC.

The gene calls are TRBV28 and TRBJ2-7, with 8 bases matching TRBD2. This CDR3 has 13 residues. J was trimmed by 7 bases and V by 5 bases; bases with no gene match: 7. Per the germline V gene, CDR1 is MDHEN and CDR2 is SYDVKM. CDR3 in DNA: TGTGCCAGCAGTAACAGCGGGAGTCGAGAGCAGTACTTC. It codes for CASSNSGSREQYF.

This CDR3 reads CASSQDSGGRQETQYF. CDR3 DNA: TGTGCCAGCAGCCAAGATTCGGGAGGCCGCCAAGAGACCCAGTACTTC. This chain uses TRBV3-1 (or the pseudogene TRBV3-2) with TRBJ2-5, with 7 bases that match TRBD2. Germline V gene sequence: CDR1 LGHDT, CDR2 YNNKEL (reference sequence). The CDR3 consists of 16 residues. Trimming cost V 0 bases and J 1 base; bases outside gene matches: 5.

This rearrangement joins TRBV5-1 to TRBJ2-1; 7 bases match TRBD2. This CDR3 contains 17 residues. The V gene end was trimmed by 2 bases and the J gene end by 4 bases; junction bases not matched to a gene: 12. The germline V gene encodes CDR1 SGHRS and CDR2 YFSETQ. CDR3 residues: CASSLTPSGAGYNEQFF. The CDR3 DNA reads TGCGCCAGCAGCTTAACCCCTAGCGGAGCGGGGTACAATGAGCAGTTCTTC.

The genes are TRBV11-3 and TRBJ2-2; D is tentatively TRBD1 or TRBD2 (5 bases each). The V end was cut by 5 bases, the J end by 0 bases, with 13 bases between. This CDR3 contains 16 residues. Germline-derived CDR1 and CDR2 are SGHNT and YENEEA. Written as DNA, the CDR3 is TGTGCCAGCAGCCGTGGGGGAAGGTCGAACACCGGGGAGCTGTTTTTT. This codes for CASSRGGRSNTGELFF.

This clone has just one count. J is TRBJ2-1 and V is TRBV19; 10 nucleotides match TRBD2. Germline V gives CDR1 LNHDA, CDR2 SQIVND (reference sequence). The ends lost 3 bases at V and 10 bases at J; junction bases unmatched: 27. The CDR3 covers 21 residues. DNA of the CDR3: TGTGCCAGTAGTATGAGGGTAGCCGGGACAGTTTCCCTAGCGGGAGACAGGGAGCAGTTCTTC. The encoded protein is CASSMRVAGTVSLAGDREQFF.

The DNA for the CDR3 is TGTGCCAGCAGTCCAGGGGTTGTGGTCATGGGCACAGATACGCAGTATTTT. Protein: CASSPGVVVMGTDTQYF. The chain links TRBV27 to TRBJ2-3; a weak D match, TRBD1 (6 bases). The CDR3 sequence is 17 residues long. Germline V gene data show CDR1 as MNHEY and CDR2 as SMNVEV (reference sequence). Deletions cut 5 bases from V and 1 base from J, with 19 bases between.

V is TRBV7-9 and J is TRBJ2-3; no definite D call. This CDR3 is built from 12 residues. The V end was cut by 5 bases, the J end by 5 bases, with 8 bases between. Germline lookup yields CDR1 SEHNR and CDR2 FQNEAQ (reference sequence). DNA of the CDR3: TGTGCCAGCAGCCTAAATTTAGATACGCAGTATTTT. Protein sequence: CASSLNLDTQYF.

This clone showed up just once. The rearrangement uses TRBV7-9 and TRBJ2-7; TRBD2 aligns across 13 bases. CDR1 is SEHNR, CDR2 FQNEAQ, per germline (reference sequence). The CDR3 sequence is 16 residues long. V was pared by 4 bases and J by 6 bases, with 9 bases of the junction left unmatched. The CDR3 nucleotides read TGTGCCAGCAGCTCATCCGGGACTAGCGGGATTTCCGAGCAGTACTTC. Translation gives CASSSSGTSGISEQYF.

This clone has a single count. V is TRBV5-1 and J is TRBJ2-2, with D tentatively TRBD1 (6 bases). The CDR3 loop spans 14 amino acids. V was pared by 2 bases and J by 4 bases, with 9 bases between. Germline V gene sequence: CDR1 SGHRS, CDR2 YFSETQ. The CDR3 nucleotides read TGCGCCAGCAGCTTAGGACAGAGCACCGGGGAGCTGTTTTTT. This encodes CASSLGQSTGELFF.

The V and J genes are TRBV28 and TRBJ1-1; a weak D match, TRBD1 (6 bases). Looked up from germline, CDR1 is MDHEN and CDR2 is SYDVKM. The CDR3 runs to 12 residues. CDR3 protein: CRTNSQGREAFF. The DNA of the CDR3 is TGTCGTACAAATTCCCAGGGGCGGGAAGCTTTCTTT.

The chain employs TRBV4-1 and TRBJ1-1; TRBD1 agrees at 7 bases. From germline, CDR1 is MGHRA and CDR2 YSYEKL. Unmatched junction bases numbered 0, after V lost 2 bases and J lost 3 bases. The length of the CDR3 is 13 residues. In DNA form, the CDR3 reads TGCGCCAGCAGCCAAACAGGGGACACTGAAGCTTTCTTT. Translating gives CASSQTGDTEAFF.